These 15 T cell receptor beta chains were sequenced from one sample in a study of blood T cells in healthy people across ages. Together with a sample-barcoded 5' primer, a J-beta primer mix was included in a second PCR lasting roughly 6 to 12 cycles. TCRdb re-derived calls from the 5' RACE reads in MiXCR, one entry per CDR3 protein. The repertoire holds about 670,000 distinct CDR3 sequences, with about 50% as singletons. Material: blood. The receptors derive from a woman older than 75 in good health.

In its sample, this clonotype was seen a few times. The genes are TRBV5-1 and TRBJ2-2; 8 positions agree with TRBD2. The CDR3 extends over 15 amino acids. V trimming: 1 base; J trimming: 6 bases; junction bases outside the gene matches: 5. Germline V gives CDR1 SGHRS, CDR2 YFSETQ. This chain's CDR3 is CASSLREGQSGELFF. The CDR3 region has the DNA TGCGCCAGCAGCTTGCGGGAGGGCCAATCCGGGGAGCTGTTTTTT.

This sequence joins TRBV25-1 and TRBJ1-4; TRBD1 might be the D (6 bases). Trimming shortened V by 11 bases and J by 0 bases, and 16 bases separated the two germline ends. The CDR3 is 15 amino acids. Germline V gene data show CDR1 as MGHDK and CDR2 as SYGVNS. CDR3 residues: CAARDTSATNEKLFF. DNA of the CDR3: TGTGCCGCCCGGGACACCAGTGCAACTAATGAAAAACTGTTTTTT.

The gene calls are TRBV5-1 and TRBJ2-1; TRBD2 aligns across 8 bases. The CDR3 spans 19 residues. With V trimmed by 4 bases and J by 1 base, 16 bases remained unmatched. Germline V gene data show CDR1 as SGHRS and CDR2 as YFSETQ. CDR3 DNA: TGCGCCAGCAGCCTATTAGCCTTCGGGGGGGCTTCATCCTACAATGAGCAGTTCTTC. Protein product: CASSLLAFGGASSYNEQFF.

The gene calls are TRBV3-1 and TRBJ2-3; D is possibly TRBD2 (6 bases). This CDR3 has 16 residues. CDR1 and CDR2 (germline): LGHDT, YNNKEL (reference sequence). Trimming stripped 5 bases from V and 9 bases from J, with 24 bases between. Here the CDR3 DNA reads TGTGCCAGCAGCTCCCAATGGCACCGGGGCGGGACCACGCAGTATTTT. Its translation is CASSSQWHRGGTTQYF.

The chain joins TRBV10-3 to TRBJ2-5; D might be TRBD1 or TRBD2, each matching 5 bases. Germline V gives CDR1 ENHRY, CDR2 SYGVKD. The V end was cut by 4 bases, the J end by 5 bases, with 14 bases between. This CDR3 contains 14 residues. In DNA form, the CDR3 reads TGTGCCATCAGTGGGGGGACCGCTGCGGAGACCCAGTACTTC. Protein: CAISGGTAAETQYF.

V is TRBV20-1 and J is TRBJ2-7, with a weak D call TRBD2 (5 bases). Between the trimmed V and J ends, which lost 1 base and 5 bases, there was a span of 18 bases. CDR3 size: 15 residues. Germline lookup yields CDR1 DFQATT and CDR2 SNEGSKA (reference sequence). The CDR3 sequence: CSARGAGSFGNEQYF. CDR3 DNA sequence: TGCAGTGCTAGAGGGGCCGGTTCCTTCGGGAACGAGCAGTACTTC.

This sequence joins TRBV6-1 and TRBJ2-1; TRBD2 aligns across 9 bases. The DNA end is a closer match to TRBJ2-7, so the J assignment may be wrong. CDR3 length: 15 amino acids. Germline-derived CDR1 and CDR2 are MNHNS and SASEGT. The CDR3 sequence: CASSGSGSVYNEQYF. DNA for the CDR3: TGTGCCAGCAGCGGTAGCGGGAGCGTCTACAATGAGCAGTACTTC.

The CDR3 is CASSLGPSGNTIYF. The CDR3 DNA reads as TGTGCCAGCAGTTTAGGTCCCTCTGGAAACACCATATATTTT. The chain recombines TRBV12-3 or TRBV12-4 with TRBJ1-3; no clear D gene. V was cut by 1 base and J by 0 bases, with 4 bases left in between. CDR3 length: 14 residues.

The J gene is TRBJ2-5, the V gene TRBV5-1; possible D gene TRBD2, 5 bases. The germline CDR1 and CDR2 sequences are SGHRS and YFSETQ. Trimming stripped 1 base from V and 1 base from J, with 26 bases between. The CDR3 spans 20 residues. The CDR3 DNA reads TGCGCCAGCAGCTTGACGGGAAGTCGAGGTGATGGCAGATTCCAAGAGACCCAGTACTTC. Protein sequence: CASSLTGSRGDGRFQETQYF.

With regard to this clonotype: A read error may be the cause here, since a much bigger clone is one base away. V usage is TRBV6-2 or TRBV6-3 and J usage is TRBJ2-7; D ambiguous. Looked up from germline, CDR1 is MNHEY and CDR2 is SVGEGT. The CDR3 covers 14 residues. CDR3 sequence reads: CASVDPPTSYGQYF. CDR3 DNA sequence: TGTGCCAGCGTCGACCCCCCGACCTCCTACGGGCAGTACTTC.

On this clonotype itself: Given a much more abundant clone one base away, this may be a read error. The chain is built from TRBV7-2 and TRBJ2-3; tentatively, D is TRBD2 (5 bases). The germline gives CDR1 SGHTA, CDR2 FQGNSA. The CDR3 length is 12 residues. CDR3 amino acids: CASSLLGNTQCF. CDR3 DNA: TGTGCCAGCAGCTTACTCGGGAATACGCAGTGTTTT.

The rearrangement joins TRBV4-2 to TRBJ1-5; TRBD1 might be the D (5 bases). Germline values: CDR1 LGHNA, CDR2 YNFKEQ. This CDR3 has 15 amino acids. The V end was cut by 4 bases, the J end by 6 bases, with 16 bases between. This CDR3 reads CASSLTDQNSQPQHF. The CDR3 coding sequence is TGTGCCAGCAGCCTGACAGATCAAAACAGTCAGCCCCAGCATTTT.

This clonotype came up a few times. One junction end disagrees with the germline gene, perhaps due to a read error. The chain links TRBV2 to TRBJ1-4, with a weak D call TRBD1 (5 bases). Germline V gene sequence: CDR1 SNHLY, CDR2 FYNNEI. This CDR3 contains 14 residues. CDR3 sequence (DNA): TGTGCCAGCAGGGAAGACAGATTACGAGGAAAACTGTTTTTT. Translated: CASREDRLRGKLFF.

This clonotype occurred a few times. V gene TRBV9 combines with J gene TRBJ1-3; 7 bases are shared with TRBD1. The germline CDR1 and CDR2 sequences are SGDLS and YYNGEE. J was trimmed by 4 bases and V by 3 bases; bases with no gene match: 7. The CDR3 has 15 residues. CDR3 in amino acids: CASSGQGYFGNTIYF. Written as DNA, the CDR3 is TGTGCCAGCAGCGGACAGGGATACTTCGGAAACACCATATATTTT.

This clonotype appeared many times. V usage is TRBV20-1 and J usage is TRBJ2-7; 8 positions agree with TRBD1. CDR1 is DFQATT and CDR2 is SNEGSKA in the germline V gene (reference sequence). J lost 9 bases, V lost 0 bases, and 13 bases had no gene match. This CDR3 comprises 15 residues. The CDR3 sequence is CSARDPGQASYLQYF. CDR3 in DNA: TGCAGTGCTAGAGATCCGGGACAGGCATCCTACTTGCAGTACTTC.